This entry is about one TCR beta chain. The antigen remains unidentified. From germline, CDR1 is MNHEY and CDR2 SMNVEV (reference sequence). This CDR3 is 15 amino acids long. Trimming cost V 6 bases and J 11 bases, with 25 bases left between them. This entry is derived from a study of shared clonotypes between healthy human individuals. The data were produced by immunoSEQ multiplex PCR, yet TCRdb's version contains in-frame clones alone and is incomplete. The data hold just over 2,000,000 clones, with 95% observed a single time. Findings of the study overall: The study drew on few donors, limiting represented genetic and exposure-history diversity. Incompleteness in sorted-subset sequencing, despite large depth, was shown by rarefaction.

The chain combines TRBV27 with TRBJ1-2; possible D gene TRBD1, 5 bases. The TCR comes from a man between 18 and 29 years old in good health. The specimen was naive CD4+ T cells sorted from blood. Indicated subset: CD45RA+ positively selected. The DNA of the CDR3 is TGTGCCAGCAGCCCCGGGGGGACGACTGTTAAGGGGTACACCTTC. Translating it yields CASSPGGTTVKGYTF.